Presented here are 25 T cell receptor beta chains from one specimen sequenced in a study of early T cells in non-severe SARS-CoV-2 infection. MiXCR was run by TCRdb on the 5' RACE reads, yielding one entry per CDR3 protein. The table lists more than 50,000 distinct CDR3 sequences, 15% of them singletons, with 8% to 10% in the top ten. The sequencing used whole blood, collected at baseline. Every receptor here comes from an adult who was a healthcare worker with PCR-confirmed SARS-CoV-2 infection or an uninfected control (not recorded which).

This clonotype was seen a handful of times. J is TRBJ2-7 and V is TRBV5-1, with 8 bases matching TRBD1. This CDR3 spans 14 amino acids. Germline CDR1 is SGHRS and CDR2 is YFSETQ. The J segment lost 2 bases and the V segment lost 0 bases, leaving 1 base of the junction unmatched. This chain's CDR3 is CASSLGTGTYEQYF. CDR3 DNA sequence: TGCGCCAGCAGCTTGGGGACAGGGACCTACGAGCAGTACTTC.

Turning to this clonotype: At one boundary the junction diverges from the germline segment, which might be a read error. The chain carries TRBV10-1 and TRBJ1-5, with D unclear. Per the germline V gene, CDR1 is WNHNN and CDR2 is SYGVQD (reference sequence). This CDR3 has 12 residues. CDR3 protein: CTSSEGIQPQHF. DNA for the CDR3: TGCACCAGCAGTGAAGGGATTCAGCCCCAGCATTTT.

This clonotype turned up a few times. This sequence joins TRBV29-1 and TRBJ2-3; 12 bases map to TRBD2. Germline values: CDR1 SQVTM, CDR2 ANQGSEA. The CDR3 is 12 residues long. The V segment lost 6 bases and the J segment 6 bases; nucleotides outside the gene matches: 1. The CDR3 here is CSVGTSGDTQYF. The CDR3 coding sequence is TGCAGCGTCGGGACTAGCGGGGATACGCAGTATTTT.

The gene calls are TRBV2 and TRBJ2-2; tentative D call: TRBD1 (6 bases). V gave up 5 bases and J gave up 6 bases, with 10 bases separating them. From germline, CDR1 is SNHLY and CDR2 FYNNEI. The CDR3 length is 13 residues. The CDR3 is CASSLRQAGELFF. The CDR3 DNA reads as TGTGCCAGCAGTCTCAGACAGGCCGGGGAGCTGTTTTTT.

This clonotype was seen a few times. V and J are TRBV12-3 or TRBV12-4 and TRBJ2-2; 10 bases map to TRBD1. The CDR3 totals 16 residues. V lost 6 bases to trimming and J lost 3 bases; unmatched junction nucleotides: 7. In DNA form, the CDR3 reads TGTGCCAGCAGGCAACCCGGGACAGGGGACACCGGGGAGCTGTTTTTT. This translates into CASRQPGTGDTGELFF.

This rearrangement joins TRBV4-1 to TRBJ2-7; 11 bases map to TRBD1. Germline V CDR1 and CDR2: MGHRA, YSYEKL. The V and J ends lost 5 bases and 3 bases, in that order; junction bases with no gene match: 6. There are 15 residues in the CDR3. The CDR3 spells CASSTRTGGLYEQYF. Here the CDR3 DNA reads TGCGCCAGCAGCACTAGGACAGGGGGCCTCTACGAGCAGTACTTC.

The chain couples TRBV3-1 to TRBJ2-5, with D maybe TRBD1 (5 bases). Trimming cost V 3 bases and J 1 base, with 9 bases left between them. There are 14 residues in the CDR3. Germline CDR1 LGHDT, CDR2 YNNKEL (reference sequence). CDR3 coding DNA: TGTGCCAGCAGCCACTCAGGGTCCCAAGAGACCCAGTACTTC. The encoded protein is CASSHSGSQETQYF.

V is TRBV6-6 and J is TRBJ2-3; D is undetermined. The CDR3 is 13 residues long. V was trimmed by 0 bases and J by 6 bases, leaving 7 bases between them. Germline CDR1 and CDR2: MNHNY and SVGAGI (reference sequence). The CDR3 coding sequence is TGTGCCAGCAGTTACTCTTTAGGCGATACGCAGTATTTT. This encodes CASSYSLGDTQYF.

This chain links TRBV5-6 with TRBJ1-4, with 8 bases that match TRBD1. The CDR3 sequence is 16 residues long. Germline CDR1 is SGHDT and CDR2 is YYEEEE. With V trimmed by 4 bases and J by 3 bases, 8 bases remained unmatched. DNA for the CDR3: TGTGCCAGCAGCGTCCCCGGGACAGGCGCTAATGAAAAACTGTTTTTT. This sequence encodes CASSVPGTGANEKLFF.

The chain recombines TRBV29-1 with TRBJ2-2; D perhaps matches TRBD1 (5 bases). The CDR3 runs to 13 residues. Trimming stripped 7 bases from V and 6 bases from J, with 15 bases between. Germline CDR1 SQVTM, CDR2 ANQGSEA. This CDR3 is CSGIHPGSGELFF. The CDR3 coding sequence is TGCAGCGGAATCCATCCAGGGTCCGGGGAGCTGTTTTTT.

The chain has TRBV10-3 and TRBJ1-4; D is uncertain. In germline, CDR1 is ENHRY, CDR2 SYGVKD. V lost 10 bases to trimming and J lost 4 bases, with 13 bases between them. The CDR3 spans 13 residues. The CDR3 bases are TGTGCCACCGGCTTAAGGGATAATGAAAAACTGTTTTTT. Translated, it gives CATGLRDNEKLFF.

This clonotype has more than one count but fewer than ten. This chain connects TRBV18 to TRBJ2-7; no definite D call. Trimming pared 5 bases from V and 0 bases from J, leaving 14 bases between. Per germline, CDR1 KGHSH and CDR2 LQKENI. The CDR3 sequence is 15 residues long. The CDR3 protein is CASSDPSDDSYEQYF. CDR3 nucleotide sequence: TGTGCCAGCTCAGACCCATCCGACGACTCCTACGAGCAGTACTTC.

The chain recombines TRBV29-1 with TRBJ2-2; D is undetermined. V was shortened by 6 bases and J by 1 base, with 6 bases between the two germline ends. This CDR3 has 12 amino acids. In germline, CDR1 is SQVTM, CDR2 ANQGSEA. The chain's CDR3 is CSVTENTGELFF. CDR3 coding DNA: TGCAGCGTGACGGAGAACACCGGGGAGCTGTTTTTT.

This clonotype occurred many times. The gene calls are TRBV7-2 and TRBJ2-7; 8 nucleotides agree with TRBD2. J lost 5 bases, V lost 2 bases, and 8 bases had no gene match. Looked up from germline, CDR1 is SGHTA and CDR2 is FQGNSA. CDR3 length: 15 amino acids. The CDR3 DNA follows: TGTGCCAGCAGCTTAAGCCTCAGCGGGAGCGACGAGCAGTACTTC. Its translation: CASSLSLSGSDEQYF.

This chain connects TRBV20-1 to TRBJ2-3; 10 positions match TRBD2. The germline V gene encodes CDR1 DFQATT and CDR2 SNEGSKA (reference sequence). Losses at the gene ends were 5 bases for V and 0 bases for J; bases not matched to a gene: 8. This CDR3 comprises 16 residues. CDR3 region: CSAAAGGRISTDTQYF. In nucleotides, the CDR3 is TGCAGTGCTGCAGCGGGGGGGCGTATAAGCACAGATACGCAGTATTTT.

Details on this clonotype: It is likely a read error: a sequence one base away is far more abundant. V gene TRBV11-2 combines with J gene TRBJ2-3; D is ambiguous. The V end lost 5 bases, the J end lost 1 base, and 4 bases lay between the germline ends. The CDR3 is 12 amino acids. From germline, CDR1 is SGHAT and CDR2 FQNNGV. For the CDR3, the DNA is TGTGCCAGCAGCCCGGGCACAGATACGCAGTATTTT. Protein: CASSPGTDTQYF.

This clonotype came up a few times. The J gene is TRBJ2-1, the V gene TRBV2; possibly TRBD1 or TRBD2 for D (5 bases each). CDR1 is SNHLY and CDR2 is FYNNEI in the germline V gene. V was clipped by 10 bases and J by 4 bases, with 14 bases between them. The CDR3 totals 13 residues. CDR3 nucleotide sequence: TGTGCCACCGCTGTGGGGGTTTACAATGAGCAGTTCTTC. Translating gives CATAVGVYNEQFF.

The gene calls are TRBV5-1 and TRBJ1-6, with TRBD1 as a possible D gene (5 bases). Per germline, CDR1 SGHRS and CDR2 YFSETQ. The germline V and J ends were trimmed by 4 bases and 11 bases, with 19 bases remaining between them. The CDR3 extends over 15 amino acids. CDR3 DNA: TGCGCCAGCAGCCCGGACGGACAATCCAGTACACCCCTCCACTTT. Its protein is CASSPDGQSSTPLHF.

The CDR3 DNA sequence: TGCAGCGTTACTGGGACTAGCTCCTACGAGCAGTACTTC. Translation gives CSVTGTSSYEQYF. The chain links TRBV29-1 to TRBJ2-7; 8 positions agree with TRBD2. This CDR3 has 13 amino acids. In germline, CDR1 is SQVTM, CDR2 ANQGSEA. The trim removed 5 bases at V and 0 bases at J, leaving 3 bases unmatched.

The chain carries TRBV20-1 and TRBJ2-7; 7 bases match TRBD1. Losses at the gene ends were 0 bases for V and 6 bases for J; bases not matched to a gene: 5. The CDR3 has 13 amino acids. Germline CDR1 and CDR2: DFQATT and SNEGSKA (reference sequence). Written as DNA, the CDR3 is TGCAGTGCTAGAGATAGGGACAGAGGCGAGCAGTACTTC. Amino acid sequence: CSARDRDRGEQYF.

This clonotype was seen ten or more times. The rearrangement joins TRBV5-4 to TRBJ2-3; D ambiguous. The germline V gene encodes CDR1 SGHNT and CDR2 YYREEE (reference sequence). The CDR3 is 15 residues long. Trimming stripped 3 bases from V and 4 bases from J, with 15 bases between. CDR3 coding DNA: TGTGCCAGCAGCTCACGGACGGCGGTGGCAGATACGCAGTATTTT. Its translation is CASSSRTAVADTQYF.

The chain couples TRBV5-1 to TRBJ2-1; weak D call: TRBD2 (6 bases). The CDR3 loop spans 15 amino acids. Trimming shortened V by 4 bases and J by 4 bases, and 15 bases separated the two germline ends. Germline-derived CDR1 and CDR2 are SGHRS and YFSETQ. The CDR3 protein is CASSPGTLTYNEQFF. The CDR3 nucleotides read TGCGCCAGCAGCCCAGGGACTCTCACATACAATGAGCAGTTCTTC.

This clonotype was recorded a few times. V and J are TRBV10-3 and TRBJ2-7; 7 positions agree with TRBD2. Germline assignment: CDR1 ENHRY and CDR2 SYGVKD. The CDR3 has 13 amino acids. V lost 6 bases and J lost 0; bases outside the gene matches: 2. For the CDR3, the DNA is TGTGCCATCAGGCCGGGGGGCTCCTACGAGCAGTACTTC. Translating gives CAIRPGGSYEQYF.

The CDR3 DNA reads TGTGCCAGCAGTGAAGGAGGACAGCCGACAGATACGCAGTATTTT. This codes for CASSEGGQPTDTQYF. The chain couples TRBV2 to TRBJ2-3, with TRBD1 as a possible D gene (6 bases). Trimming pared 1 base from V and 3 bases from J, leaving 11 bases between. From germline, CDR1 is SNHLY and CDR2 FYNNEI. The CDR3 has 15 residues.

This clonotype was seen ten or more times. The CDR3 sequence: CASSWGGDNEQFF. As DNA, the CDR3 is TGTGCCAGCAGCTGGGGAGGGGACAATGAGCAGTTCTTC. This chain uses TRBV7-8 with TRBJ2-1; 7 nucleotides match TRBD2. The CDR3 has 13 residues. V shed 4 bases and J 5 bases; nucleotides not matched to a gene: 2. The germline CDR1 and CDR2 sequences are SGHVS and FQNEAQ.